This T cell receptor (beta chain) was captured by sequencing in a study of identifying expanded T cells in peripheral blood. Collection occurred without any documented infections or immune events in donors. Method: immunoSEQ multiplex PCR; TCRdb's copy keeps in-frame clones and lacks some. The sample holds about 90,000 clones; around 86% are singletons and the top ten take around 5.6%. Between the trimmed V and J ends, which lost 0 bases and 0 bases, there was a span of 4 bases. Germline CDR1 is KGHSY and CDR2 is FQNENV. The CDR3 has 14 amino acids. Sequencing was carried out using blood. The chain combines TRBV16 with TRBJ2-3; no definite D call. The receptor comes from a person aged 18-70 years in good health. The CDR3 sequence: CASSQSSSTDTQYF. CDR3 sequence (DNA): TGTGCCAGCAGCCAATCTAGCAGCACAGATACGCAGTATTTT.